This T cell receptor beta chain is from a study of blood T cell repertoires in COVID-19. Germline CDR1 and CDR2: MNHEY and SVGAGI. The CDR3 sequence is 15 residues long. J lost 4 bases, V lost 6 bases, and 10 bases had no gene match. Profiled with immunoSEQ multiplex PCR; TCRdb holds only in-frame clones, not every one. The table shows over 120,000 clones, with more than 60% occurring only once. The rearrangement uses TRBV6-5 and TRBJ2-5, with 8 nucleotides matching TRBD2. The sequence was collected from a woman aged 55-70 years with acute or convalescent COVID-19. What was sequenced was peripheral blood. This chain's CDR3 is CASRTGTRDLETQYF. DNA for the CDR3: TGTGCCAGCAGAACCGGGACTAGGGATTTAGAGACCCAGTACTTC.